Below, 14 T cell receptor beta chains from the same sample are listed, as sequenced in a study of molecular identifiers for immune sequencing clone quantification. From the PCR reads, TCRdb called clonotypes with MiXCR, one entry per CDR3 protein. This sample has 550,000 to 750,000 distinct CDR3 sequences; just under 20% occur once, and the top ten carry around 0.86%. Sequenced sample: naive CD8+ T cells from blood, with Jurkat cell RNA spiked in. Subset described: FACS-sorted CD8+CD4-CCR7+CD45RA+ naive T cells. The receptors shown here come from a human donor in good health. Some libraries in this study had Jurkat cell RNA spiked in.

This clonotype was observed at least ten times. The V gene is TRBV28, the J gene TRBJ1-1; D is unresolved. The length of the CDR3 is 14 residues. Germline V gene data show CDR1 as MDHEN and CDR2 as SYDVKM. V was clipped by 2 bases and J by 4 bases, with 11 bases between them. The CDR3 sequence: CASSLVKGGTEAFF. As DNA, the CDR3 is TGTGCCAGCAGTTTAGTAAAGGGAGGCACTGAAGCTTTCTTT.

As to this clonotype: The conserved phenylalanine or tryptophan is not found at the CDR3 terminus, so this likely reflects a read error. The gene calls are TRBV30 and TRBJ1-2; TRBD1 might be the D (6 bases). This CDR3 region has 17 residues. The V gene lost 5 bases and the J gene lost 0 bases, with 22 bases spanning the gap. Germline V lookup: CDR1 GTSNPN, CDR2 SVGIG (reference sequence). Here the CDR3 DNA reads TGTGCCTGGGATACCGGGACAAAAAGTTTTTCTAACTATGGCTACACCTCC. Amino acids: CAWDTGTKSFSNYGYTS.

This clonotype was seen at least ten times. V is TRBV19 and J is TRBJ2-7; possibly TRBD1 or TRBD2 for D (5 bases each). The CDR3 is made up of 12 amino acids. Per the germline V gene, CDR1 is LNHDA and CDR2 is SQIVND (reference sequence). V shed 4 bases and J shed 7 bases, with 11 bases lying between them. The CDR3 loop is CASSRGAGEQYF. The CDR3 DNA reads as TGTGCCAGTAGTAGAGGGGCAGGTGAGCAGTACTTC.

Details on this clonotype: A single base separates this from a much larger clone, so it may be a read error. The chain employs TRBV4-3 and TRBJ2-6; no reliable D call. Trimming took off 4 bases at V and 3 bases at J, with 13 bases between the two ends. In germline, CDR1 is LGHNA, CDR2 YSLEER. The CDR3 covers 16 residues. This chain's CDR3 is CASSPSEADGANVLTF. The CDR3 coding sequence is TGCGCCAGCAGCCCCTCCGAGGCTGATGGGGCCAACGTCCTGACTTTC.

This clonotype was seen at least ten times. The V call is TRBV27, the J call TRBJ2-5; TRBD2 matches 7 bases. The CDR3 totals 15 residues. With 4 bases clipped from V and 3 bases from J, the junction kept 8 bases outside the gene matches. Germline CDR1 is MNHEY and CDR2 is SMNVEV (reference sequence). The CDR3 DNA reads as TGTGCCAGCAGTTCACGACTAGCTGGCGAAGAGACCCAGTACTTC. This sequence encodes CASSSRLAGEETQYF.

This clonotype was recorded many times. The chain couples TRBV2 to TRBJ2-6; TRBD2 agrees at 7 bases. The CDR3 is made up of 16 amino acids. Per germline, CDR1 SNHLY and CDR2 FYNNEI. With 10 bases clipped from V and 0 bases from J, the junction kept 9 bases outside the gene matches. Here the CDR3 reads CATLGEGSSGANVLTF. CDR3 nucleotide sequence: TGTGCCACTCTAGGGGAGGGAAGCTCTGGGGCCAACGTCCTGACTTTC.

The rearrangement joins TRBV9 to TRBJ2-2, with D tentatively TRBD1 (6 bases). V lost 0 bases and J 4 bases, leaving 10 bases between the germline ends. The V gene's germline CDR1 is SGDLS and CDR2 YYNGEE. CDR3 length: 15 amino acids. The CDR3 spells CASSVGGPVTGELFF. CDR3 sequence (DNA): TGTGCCAGCAGCGTAGGGGGGCCCGTCACCGGGGAGCTGTTTTTT.

This clonotype came up many times. The chain couples TRBV6-2 or TRBV6-3 to TRBJ1-5; D is unclear. The germline gives CDR1 MNHEY, CDR2 SVGEGT. The CDR3 contains 14 residues. The V end lost 0 bases, the J end lost 3 bases, and 6 bases lay between the germline ends. The CDR3 DNA reads as TGTGCCAGCAGTTACTCAGCCCCCAATCAGCCCCAGCATTTT. Translation gives CASSYSAPNQPQHF.

At least ten counts were recorded for this clonotype. This rearrangement joins TRBV4-3 to TRBJ1-6; D uncertain. The V gene lost 4 bases and the J gene lost 0 bases, with 7 bases spanning the gap. The CDR3 runs 15 residues. The germline CDR1 and CDR2 sequences are LGHNA and YSLEER. CDR3 loop: CASSRIVSYNSPLHF. CDR3 in DNA: TGCGCCAGCAGCCGGATAGTCTCCTATAATTCACCCCTCCACTTT.

This chain links TRBV4-3 with TRBJ2-3, with D possibly matching TRBD2 (6 bases). The CDR3 totals 13 residues. V lost 4 bases to trimming and J lost 6 bases, with 11 bases between them. Germline values: CDR1 LGHNA, CDR2 YSLEER. Written as DNA, the CDR3 is TGCGCCAGCAGCCGAGGGAGCGGGGATACGCAGTATTTT. This codes for CASSRGSGDTQYF.

This clonotype was counted many times. The chain links TRBV10-3 to TRBJ2-7; D uncertain. The CDR3 extends over 13 amino acids. CDR1 and CDR2 from the germline V gene are ENHRY and SYGVKD. Between the trimmed V and J ends, which lost 4 bases and 2 bases, there was a span of 9 bases. The CDR3 here is CAISGGITYEQYF. In DNA form, the CDR3 reads TGTGCCATCAGTGGTGGCATAACCTACGAGCAGTACTTC.

A word on this clonotype: A much larger clone is a single base away; this may be a read error. The V call is TRBV6-1, the J call TRBJ2-7; 7 nucleotides match TRBD1. Germline lookup yields CDR1 MNHNS and CDR2 SASEGT. This CDR3 region has 15 residues. DNA of the CDR3: TGTGCCAGCAGCCACTGGACAGGAGGAGGAAGGGAGCAGAACTTC. As protein: CASSHWTGGGREQNF.

This clonotype was seen at least ten times. The V and J genes are TRBV6-2 or TRBV6-3 and TRBJ2-7, with D perhaps given as TRBD1 or TRBD2 (5 bases each). V was trimmed by 6 bases and J by 3 bases, leaving 18 bases between them. Germline CDR1 and CDR2: MNHEY and SVGEGT. CDR3 length: 15 amino acids. CDR3 coding DNA: TGTGCCAGCAGGGAAGCTCCCGGGACCATCTACGAGCAGTACTTC. The encoded protein is CASREAPGTIYEQYF.

This clonotype was recorded at least ten times. The chain employs TRBV20-1 and TRBJ2-7, with 9 nucleotides matching TRBD2. Germline CDR1 and CDR2: DFQATT and SNEGSKA (reference sequence). Losses at the gene ends were 6 bases for V and 2 bases for J; bases not matched to a gene: 8. The CDR3 loop spans 14 amino acids. The CDR3 here is CSAPPSGIPYEQYF. CDR3 sequence (DNA): TGCAGTGCACCTCCTAGCGGGATTCCCTACGAGCAGTACTTC.